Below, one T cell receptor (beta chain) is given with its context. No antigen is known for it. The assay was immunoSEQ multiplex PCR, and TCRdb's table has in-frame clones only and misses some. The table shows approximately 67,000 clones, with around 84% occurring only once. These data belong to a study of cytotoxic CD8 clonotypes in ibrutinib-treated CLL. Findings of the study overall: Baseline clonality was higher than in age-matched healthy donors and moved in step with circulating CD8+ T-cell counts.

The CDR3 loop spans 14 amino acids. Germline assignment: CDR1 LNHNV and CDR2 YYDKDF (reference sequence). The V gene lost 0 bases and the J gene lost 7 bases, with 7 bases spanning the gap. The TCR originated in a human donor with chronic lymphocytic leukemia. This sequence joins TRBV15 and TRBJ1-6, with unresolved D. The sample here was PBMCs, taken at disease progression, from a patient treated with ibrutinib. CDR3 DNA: TGTGCCACCAGCAGAGATCCCAGGAATTCACCCCTCCACTTT. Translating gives CATSRDPRNSPLHF. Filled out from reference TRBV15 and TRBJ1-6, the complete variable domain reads DAMVIQNPRYQVTQFGKPVTLSCSQTLNHNVMYWYQQKSSQAPKLLFHYYDKDFNNEADTPDNFQSRRPNTSFCFLDIRSPGLGDTAMYLCATSRDPRNSPLHFGNGTRLTVT.